The next 10 T cell receptor beta chains were all read from a single sample in a study of blood T cell repertoires in COVID-19. Libraries were prepared by immunoSEQ multiplex PCR; TCRdb keeps only in-frame clonotypes and omits some of them. The sample has roughly 160,000 clones; around 82% are singletons. Sequenced: peripheral blood. Source of these receptors: a woman over 75 with active or convalescent COVID-19.

This chain joins TRBV30 and TRBJ1-2; TRBD1 might be the D (5 bases). This CDR3 comprises 15 residues. Germline CDR1 reads GTSNPN; CDR2 reads SVGIG (reference sequence). Trimming stripped 1 base from V and 7 bases from J, with 19 bases between. The CDR3 bases are TGTGCCTGGAGTGGATCCGGGGGACTGGTATCTGGCTACACCTTC. Amino acid sequence: CAWSGSGGLVSGYTF.

The chain couples TRBV5-1 to TRBJ2-5; the match to TRBD2 covers 11 bases. V lost 4 bases, J lost 4 bases, and 6 bases stayed unmatched. The CDR3 has 15 residues. The V gene's germline CDR1 is SGHRS and CDR2 YFSETQ. The CDR3 nucleotides are TGCGCCAGCAGCGCGCTAGCGGGAGGCCCAGAGACCCAGTACTTC. Protein product: CASSALAGGPETQYF.

The V gene is TRBV9, the J gene TRBJ1-1, with D tentatively TRBD1 (5 bases). Deletions cut 2 bases from V and 3 bases from J, with 11 bases between. Per germline, CDR1 SGDLS and CDR2 YYNGEE. This CDR3 has 14 residues. Here the CDR3 DNA reads TGTGCCAGCAGCGTGAGCGGGGCGTACACTGAAGCTTTCTTT. Its translation: CASSVSGAYTEAFF.

This clone was observed a handful of times. The rearrangement joins TRBV7-2 to TRBJ2-3, with a weak D call TRBD2 (6 bases). This CDR3 spans 15 amino acids. Deletions cut 2 bases from V and 0 bases from J, with 9 bases between. The V gene's germline CDR1 is SGHTA and CDR2 FQGNSA. The DNA of the CDR3 is TGTGCCAGCAGCTTATCCCTAGCGAGCACAGATACGCAGTATTTT. This translates into CASSLSLASTDTQYF. Drawing the rest from reference TRBV7-2 and TRBJ2-3, the complete variable domain is GAGVSQSPSNKVTEKGKDVELRCDPISGHTALYWYRQSLGQGLEFLIYFQGNSAPDKSGLPSDRFSAERTGGSVSTLTIQRTQQEDSAVYLCASSLSLASTDTQYFGPGTRLTVL.

This rearrangement joins TRBV29-1 to TRBJ2-3, with 9 bases that match TRBD1. Trimming removed 7 bases from V and 0 bases from J; junction bases left unmatched: 2. The CDR3 spans 13 residues. In germline, CDR1 is SQVTM, CDR2 ANQGSEA. The CDR3 is CSAGTGSTDTQYF. CDR3 nucleotides: TGCAGCGCCGGGACAGGGAGCACAGATACGCAGTATTTT.

This clone has only a few counts. V gene TRBV2 combines with J gene TRBJ2-7, with D uncertain. The CDR3 runs to 14 residues. Trimming stripped 4 bases from V and 0 bases from J, with 10 bases between. Germline CDR1 SNHLY, CDR2 FYNNEI. The CDR3 reads CASSVLSSSYEQYF. Written as DNA, the CDR3 is TGTGCCAGCAGTGTTTTGAGTAGCTCCTACGAGCAGTACTTC.

The chain links TRBV18 to TRBJ2-1; 11 bases align to TRBD2. The CDR3 contains 18 residues. Germline V gives CDR1 KGHSH, CDR2 LQKENI. The trim removed 1 base at V and 6 bases at J, leaving 11 bases unmatched. CDR3 region: CASSPLGSGRAPRNEQFF. Here the CDR3 DNA reads TGTGCCAGCTCACCACTGGGTAGCGGGAGGGCCCCCCGCAATGAGCAGTTCTTC. The full variable domain, with the rest looked up from reference TRBV18 and TRBJ2-1, is NAGVMQNPRHLVRRRGQEARLRCSPMKGHSHVYWYRQLPEEGLKFMVYLQKENIIDESGMPKERFSAEFPKEGPSILRIQQVVRGDSAAYFCASSPLGSGRAPRNEQFFGPGTRLTVL.

V usage is TRBV5-4 and J usage is TRBJ2-7; a possible D gene is TRBD2 (6 bases). This CDR3 contains 13 residues. V shed 4 bases and J shed 5 bases, with 13 bases lying between them. Germline CDR1 is SGHNT and CDR2 is YYREEE (reference sequence). CDR3 bases: TGTGCCAGCAGCCCAATCGGGAGAGACGAGCAGTACTTC. Residues: CASSPIGRDEQYF.

This clone was seen only once. The V gene is TRBV7-9, the J gene TRBJ2-1, with TRBD2 matching 12 bases. The CDR3 loop spans 16 amino acids. Germline lookup yields CDR1 SEHNR and CDR2 FQNEAQ (reference sequence). Germline trimming cut 2 bases from V and 7 bases from J; bases unmatched to any gene: 6. CDR3 sequence (DNA): TGTGCCAGCAGCTTACGGCGGACTAGCGGGGCTAATGAGCAGTTCTTC. Protein product: CASSLRRTSGANEQFF.

In this sample, this clone turned up once. The junction does not match germline at one end; this may be a read error. The chain uses TRBV15 and TRBJ2-1, with 9 bases that match TRBD2. CDR3 size: 14 residues. Germline V lookup: CDR1 LNHNV, CDR2 YYDKDF (reference sequence). Here the CDR3 reads CATSRSSSGTLRVF. The CDR3, as DNA: TGTGCCACCAGCAGGTCATCTAGCGGGACCTTGCGGGTCTTC. Complete variable domain (other parts from reference TRBV15 and TRBJ2-1): DAMVIQNPRYQVTQFGKPVTLSCSQTLNHNVMYWYQQKSSQAPKLLFHYYDKDFNNEADTPDNFQSRRPNTSFCFLDIRSPGLGDTAMYLCATSRSSSGTLRVFGPGTRLTVL.